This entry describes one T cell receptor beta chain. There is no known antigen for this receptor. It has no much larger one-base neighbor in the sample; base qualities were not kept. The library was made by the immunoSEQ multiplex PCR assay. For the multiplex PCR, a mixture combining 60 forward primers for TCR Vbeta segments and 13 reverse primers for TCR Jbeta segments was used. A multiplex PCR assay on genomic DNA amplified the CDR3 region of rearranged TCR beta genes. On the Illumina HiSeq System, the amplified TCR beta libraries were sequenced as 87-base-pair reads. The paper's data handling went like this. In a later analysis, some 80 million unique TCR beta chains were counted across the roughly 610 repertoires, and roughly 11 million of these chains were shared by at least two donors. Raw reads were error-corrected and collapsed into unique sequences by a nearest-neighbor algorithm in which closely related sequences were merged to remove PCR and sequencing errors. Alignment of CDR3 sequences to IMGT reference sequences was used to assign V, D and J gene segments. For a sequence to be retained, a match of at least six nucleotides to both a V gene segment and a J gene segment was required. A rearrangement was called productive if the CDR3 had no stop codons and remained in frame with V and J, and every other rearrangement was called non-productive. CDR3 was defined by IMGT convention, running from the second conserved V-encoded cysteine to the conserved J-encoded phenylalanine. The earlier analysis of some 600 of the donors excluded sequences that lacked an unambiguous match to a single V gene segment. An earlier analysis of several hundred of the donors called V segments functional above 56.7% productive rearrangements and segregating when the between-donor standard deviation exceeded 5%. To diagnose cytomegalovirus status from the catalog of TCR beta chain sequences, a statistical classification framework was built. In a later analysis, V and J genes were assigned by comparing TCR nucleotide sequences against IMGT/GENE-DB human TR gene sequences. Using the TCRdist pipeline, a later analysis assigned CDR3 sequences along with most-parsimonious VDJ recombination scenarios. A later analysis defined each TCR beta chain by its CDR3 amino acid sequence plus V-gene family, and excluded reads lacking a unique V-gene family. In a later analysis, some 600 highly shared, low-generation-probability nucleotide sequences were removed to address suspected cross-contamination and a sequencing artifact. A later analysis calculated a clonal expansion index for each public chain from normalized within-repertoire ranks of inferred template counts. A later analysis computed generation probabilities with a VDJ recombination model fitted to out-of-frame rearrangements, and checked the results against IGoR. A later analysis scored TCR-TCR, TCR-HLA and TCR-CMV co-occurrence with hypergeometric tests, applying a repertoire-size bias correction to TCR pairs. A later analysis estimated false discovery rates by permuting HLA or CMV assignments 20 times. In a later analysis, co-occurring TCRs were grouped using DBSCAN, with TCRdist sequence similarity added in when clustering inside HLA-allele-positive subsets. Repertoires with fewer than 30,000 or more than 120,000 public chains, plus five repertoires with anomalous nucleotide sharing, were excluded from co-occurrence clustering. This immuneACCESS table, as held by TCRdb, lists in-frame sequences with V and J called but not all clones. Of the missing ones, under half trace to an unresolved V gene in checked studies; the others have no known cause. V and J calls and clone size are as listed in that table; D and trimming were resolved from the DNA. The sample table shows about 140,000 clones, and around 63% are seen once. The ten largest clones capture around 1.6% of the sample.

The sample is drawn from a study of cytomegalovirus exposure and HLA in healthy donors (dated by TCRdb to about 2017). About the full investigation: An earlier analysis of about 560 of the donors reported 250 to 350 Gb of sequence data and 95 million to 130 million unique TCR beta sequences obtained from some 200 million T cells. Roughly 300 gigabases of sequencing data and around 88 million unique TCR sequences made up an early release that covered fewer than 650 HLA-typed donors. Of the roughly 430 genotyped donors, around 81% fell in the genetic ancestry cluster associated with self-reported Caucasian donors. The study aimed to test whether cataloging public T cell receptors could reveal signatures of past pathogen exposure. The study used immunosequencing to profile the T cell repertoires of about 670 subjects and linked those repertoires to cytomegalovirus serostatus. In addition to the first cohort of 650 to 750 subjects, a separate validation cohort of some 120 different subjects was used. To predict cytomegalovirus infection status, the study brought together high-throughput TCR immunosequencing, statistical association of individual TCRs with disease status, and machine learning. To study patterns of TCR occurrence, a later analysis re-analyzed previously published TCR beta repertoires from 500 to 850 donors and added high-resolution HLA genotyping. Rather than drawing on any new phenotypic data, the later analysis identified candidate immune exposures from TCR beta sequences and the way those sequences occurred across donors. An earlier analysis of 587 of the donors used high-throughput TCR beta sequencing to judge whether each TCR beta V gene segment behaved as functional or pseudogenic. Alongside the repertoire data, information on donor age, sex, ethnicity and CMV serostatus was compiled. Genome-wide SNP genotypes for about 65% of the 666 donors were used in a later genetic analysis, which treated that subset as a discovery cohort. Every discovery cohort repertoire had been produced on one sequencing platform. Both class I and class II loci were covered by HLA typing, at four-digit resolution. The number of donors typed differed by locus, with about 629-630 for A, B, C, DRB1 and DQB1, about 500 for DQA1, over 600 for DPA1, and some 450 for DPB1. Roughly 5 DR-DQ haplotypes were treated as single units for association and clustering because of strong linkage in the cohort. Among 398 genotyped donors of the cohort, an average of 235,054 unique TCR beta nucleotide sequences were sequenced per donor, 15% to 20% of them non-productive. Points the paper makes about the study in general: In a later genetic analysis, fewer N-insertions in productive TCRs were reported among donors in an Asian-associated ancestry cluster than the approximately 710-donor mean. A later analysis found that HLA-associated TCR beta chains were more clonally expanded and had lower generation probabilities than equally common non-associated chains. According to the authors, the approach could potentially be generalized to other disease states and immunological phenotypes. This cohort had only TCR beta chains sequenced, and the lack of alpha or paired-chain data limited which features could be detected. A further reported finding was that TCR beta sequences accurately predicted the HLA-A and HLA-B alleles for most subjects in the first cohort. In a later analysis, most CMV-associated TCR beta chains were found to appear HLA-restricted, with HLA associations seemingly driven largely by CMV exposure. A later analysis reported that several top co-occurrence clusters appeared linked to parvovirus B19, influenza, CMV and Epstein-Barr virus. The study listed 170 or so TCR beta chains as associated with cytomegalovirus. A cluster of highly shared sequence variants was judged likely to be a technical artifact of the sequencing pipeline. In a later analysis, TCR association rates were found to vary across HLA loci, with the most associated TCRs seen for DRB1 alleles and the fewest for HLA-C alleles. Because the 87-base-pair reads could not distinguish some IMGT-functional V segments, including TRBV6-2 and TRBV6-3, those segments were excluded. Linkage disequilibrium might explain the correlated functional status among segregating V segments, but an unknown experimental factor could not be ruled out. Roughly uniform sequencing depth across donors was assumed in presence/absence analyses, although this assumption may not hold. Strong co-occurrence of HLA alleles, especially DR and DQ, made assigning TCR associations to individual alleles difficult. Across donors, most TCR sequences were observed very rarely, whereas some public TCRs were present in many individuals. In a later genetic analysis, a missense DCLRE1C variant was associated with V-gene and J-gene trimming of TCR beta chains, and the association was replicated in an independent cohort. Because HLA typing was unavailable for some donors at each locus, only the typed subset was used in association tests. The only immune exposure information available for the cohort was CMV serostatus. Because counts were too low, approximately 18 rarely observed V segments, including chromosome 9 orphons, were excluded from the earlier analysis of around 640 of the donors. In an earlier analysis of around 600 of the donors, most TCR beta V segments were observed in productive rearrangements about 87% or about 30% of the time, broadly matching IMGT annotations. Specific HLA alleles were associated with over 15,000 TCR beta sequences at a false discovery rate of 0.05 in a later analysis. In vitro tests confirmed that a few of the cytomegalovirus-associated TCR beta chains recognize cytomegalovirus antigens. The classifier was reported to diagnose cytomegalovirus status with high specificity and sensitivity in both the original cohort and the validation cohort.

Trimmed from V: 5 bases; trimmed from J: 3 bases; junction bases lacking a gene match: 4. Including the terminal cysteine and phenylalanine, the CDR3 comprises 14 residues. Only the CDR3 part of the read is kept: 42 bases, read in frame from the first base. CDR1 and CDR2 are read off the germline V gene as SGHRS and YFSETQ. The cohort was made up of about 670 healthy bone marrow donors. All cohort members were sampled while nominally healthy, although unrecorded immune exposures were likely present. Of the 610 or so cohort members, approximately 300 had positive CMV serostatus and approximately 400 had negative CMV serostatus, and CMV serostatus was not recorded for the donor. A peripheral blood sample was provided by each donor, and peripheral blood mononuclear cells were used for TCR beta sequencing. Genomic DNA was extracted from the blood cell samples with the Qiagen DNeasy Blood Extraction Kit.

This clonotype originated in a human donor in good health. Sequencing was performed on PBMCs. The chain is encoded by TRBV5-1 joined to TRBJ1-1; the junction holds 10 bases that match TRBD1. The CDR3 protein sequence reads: CASRGQGRYTEAFF. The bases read TGCGCCAGCAGGGGACAGGGGAGATACACTGAAGCTTTCTTT.